One sample yielded the 4 T cell receptor beta chains listed below, sequenced in a study of OX40 agonist ivuxolimab in advanced cancers. Assay used: immunoSEQ multiplex PCR; TCRdb lists only in-frame clones, some missing. The sample holds about 37,000 clones, 60% to 80% seen once. This specimen consisted of CD4+ or CD8+ T cells sorted from blood, obtained in a trial of the OX40 agonist ivuxolimab. The source of these receptors is an adult with an advanced solid tumor such as melanoma, head and neck, liver or kidney cancer.

Here the CDR3 reads CASSLSLPRHEQFF. The DNA of the CDR3 is TGTGCCAGCAGTCTCTCCCTCCCGCGGCACGAGCAGTTCTTC. This chain connects TRBV27 to TRBJ2-1; D unclear. This CDR3 region has 14 residues. Trimming took 5 bases from V and 10 from J, leaving 18 bases between them. Germline-derived CDR1 and CDR2 are MNHEY and SMNVEV (reference sequence).

The chain links TRBV11-1 to TRBJ2-3; D uncertain. V shed 3 bases and J shed 1 base, with 14 bases lying between them. This CDR3 has 16 amino acids. Germline loops: CDR1 SGHAT, CDR2 FQDESV (reference sequence). The chain's CDR3 is CASSFFGQIRTDTQYF. The CDR3 nucleotides read TGTGCCAGCAGCTTTTTCGGGCAAATACGCACAGATACGCAGTATTTT.

This chain uses TRBV11-3 with TRBJ2-7; possibly TRBD1 for D (5 bases). Per germline, CDR1 SGHNT and CDR2 YENEEA. CDR3 length: 12 amino acids. Trimming removed 0 bases at V and 5 bases at J, with 5 bases between. CDR3 amino acids: CASSLDRDEQYF. The CDR3 nucleotides read TGTGCCAGCAGCTTAGACAGGGACGAGCAGTACTTC.

This clone was picked up a small number of times. The chain's CDR3 is CASSEIRGAEAFF. The CDR3 region has the DNA TGTGCCAGCAGCGAAATCAGGGGAGCCGAAGCTTTCTTT. The rearrangement joins TRBV2 to TRBJ1-1; possible D gene TRBD1, 6 bases. Trimming took 6 bases from V and 8 from J, leaving 16 bases between them. This CDR3 region has 13 residues. The germline gives CDR1 SNHLY, CDR2 FYNNEI.